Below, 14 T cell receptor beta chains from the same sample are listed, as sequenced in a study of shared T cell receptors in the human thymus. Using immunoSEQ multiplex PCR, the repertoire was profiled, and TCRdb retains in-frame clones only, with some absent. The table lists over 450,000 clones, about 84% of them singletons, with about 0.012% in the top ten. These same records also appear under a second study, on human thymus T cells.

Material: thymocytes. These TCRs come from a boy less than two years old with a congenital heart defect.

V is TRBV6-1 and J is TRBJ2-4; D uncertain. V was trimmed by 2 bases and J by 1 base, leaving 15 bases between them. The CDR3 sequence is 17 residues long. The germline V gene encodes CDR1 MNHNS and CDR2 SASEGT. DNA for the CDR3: TGTGCCAGCAGTGAAAATTGGTCGGTGAAGGCCAAAAACATTCAGTACTTC. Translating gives CASSENWSVKAKNIQYF.

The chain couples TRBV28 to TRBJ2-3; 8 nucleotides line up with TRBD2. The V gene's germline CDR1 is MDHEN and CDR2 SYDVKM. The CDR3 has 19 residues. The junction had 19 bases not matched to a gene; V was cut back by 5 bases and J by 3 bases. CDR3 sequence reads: CASSTLQAGVLRVTDTQYF. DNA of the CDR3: TGTGCCAGCAGTACCCTTCAAGCGGGAGTCCTCCGGGTGACAGATACGCAGTATTTT.

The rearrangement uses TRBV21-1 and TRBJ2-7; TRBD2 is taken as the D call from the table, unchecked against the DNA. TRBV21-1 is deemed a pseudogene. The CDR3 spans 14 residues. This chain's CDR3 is CASTQRLRSYEQYF. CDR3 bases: TGTGCCAGCACCCAAAGACTCCGCTCCTACGAGCAGTACTTC.

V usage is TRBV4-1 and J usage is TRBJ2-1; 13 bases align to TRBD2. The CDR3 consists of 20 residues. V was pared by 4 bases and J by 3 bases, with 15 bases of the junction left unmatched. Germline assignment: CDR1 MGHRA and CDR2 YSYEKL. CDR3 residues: CASSRRLAGGPVCYYNEQFF. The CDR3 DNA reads TGCGCCAGCAGCCGTCGACTAGCGGGAGGCCCGGTGTGCTACTACAATGAGCAGTTCTTC.

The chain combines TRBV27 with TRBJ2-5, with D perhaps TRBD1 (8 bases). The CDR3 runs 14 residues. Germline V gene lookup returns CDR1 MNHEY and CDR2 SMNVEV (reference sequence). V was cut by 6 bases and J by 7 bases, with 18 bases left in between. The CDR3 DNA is TGTGCCAGCAGCCCCCCGGACAGGGAGGGGACCCAGTACTTC. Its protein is CASSPPDREGTQYF.

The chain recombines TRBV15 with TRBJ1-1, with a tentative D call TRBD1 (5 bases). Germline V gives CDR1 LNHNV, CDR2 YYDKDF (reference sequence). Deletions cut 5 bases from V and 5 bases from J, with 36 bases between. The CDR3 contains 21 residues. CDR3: CATSPPGGWGPEDRGETEAFF. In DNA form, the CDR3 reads TGTGCCACCAGCCCCCCGGGGGGATGGGGTCCGGAGGATAGGGGAGAGACTGAAGCTTTCTTT.

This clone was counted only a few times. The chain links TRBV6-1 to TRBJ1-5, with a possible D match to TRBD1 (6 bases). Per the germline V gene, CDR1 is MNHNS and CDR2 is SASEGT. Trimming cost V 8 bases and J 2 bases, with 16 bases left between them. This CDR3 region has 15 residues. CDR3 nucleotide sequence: TGTGCCAGCGGAGGGGGGGCTGGTTGCAATCAGCCCCAGCATTTT. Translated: CASGGGAGCNQPQHF.

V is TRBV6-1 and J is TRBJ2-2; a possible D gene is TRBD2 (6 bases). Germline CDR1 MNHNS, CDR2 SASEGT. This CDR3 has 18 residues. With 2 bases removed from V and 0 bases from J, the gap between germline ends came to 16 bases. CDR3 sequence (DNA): TGTGCCAGCAGTGAACGGGCTAGCGCCTCTTCGAACACCGGGGAGCTGTTTTTT. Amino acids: CASSERASASSNTGELFF.

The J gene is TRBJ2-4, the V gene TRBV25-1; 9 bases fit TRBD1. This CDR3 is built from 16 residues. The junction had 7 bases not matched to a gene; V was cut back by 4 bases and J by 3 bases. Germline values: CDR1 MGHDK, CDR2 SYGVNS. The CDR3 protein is CASSARQGENKNIQYF. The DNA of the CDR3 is TGTGCCAGCAGTGCACGACAGGGGGAGAACAAAAACATTCAGTACTTC. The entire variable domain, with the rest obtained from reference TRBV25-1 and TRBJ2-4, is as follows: EADIYQTPRYLVIGTGKKITLECSQTMGHDKMYWYQQDPGMELHLIHYSYGVNSTEKGDLSSESTVSRIRTEHFPLTLESARPSHTSQYLCASSARQGENKNIQYFGAGTRLSVL.

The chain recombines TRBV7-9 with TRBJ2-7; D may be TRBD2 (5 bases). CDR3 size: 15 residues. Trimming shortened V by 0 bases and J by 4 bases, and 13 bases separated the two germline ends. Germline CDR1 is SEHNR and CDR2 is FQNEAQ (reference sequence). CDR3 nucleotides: TGTGCCAGCAGCTTAGCGACGGGGAAAGTTTACGAGCAGTACTTC. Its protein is CASSLATGKVYEQYF.

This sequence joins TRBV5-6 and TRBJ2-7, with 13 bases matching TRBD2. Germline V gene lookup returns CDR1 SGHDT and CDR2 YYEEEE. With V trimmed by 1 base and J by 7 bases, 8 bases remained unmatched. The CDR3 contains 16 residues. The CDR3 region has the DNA TGTGCCAGCAGCTTGAGCCGGACTAGCGGGAGACGAGAGCAGTACTTC. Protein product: CASSLSRTSGRREQYF.

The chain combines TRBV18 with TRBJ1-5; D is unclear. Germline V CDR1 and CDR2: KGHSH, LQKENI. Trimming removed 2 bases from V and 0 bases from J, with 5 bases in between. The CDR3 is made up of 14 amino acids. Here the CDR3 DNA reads TGTGCCAGCTCACCAGAGGATAGCAATCAGCCCCAGCATTTT. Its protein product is CASSPEDSNQPQHF. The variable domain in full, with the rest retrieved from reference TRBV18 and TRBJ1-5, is NAGVMQNPRHLVRRRGQEARLRCSPMKGHSHVYWYRQLPEEGLKFMVYLQKENIIDESGMPKERFSAEFPKEGPSILRIQQVVRGDSAAYFCASSPEDSNQPQHFGDGTRLSIL.

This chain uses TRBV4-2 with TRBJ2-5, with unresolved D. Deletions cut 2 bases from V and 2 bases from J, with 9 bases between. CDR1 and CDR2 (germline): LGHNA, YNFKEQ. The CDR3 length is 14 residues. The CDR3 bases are TGTGCCAGCAGCCAACGCCTAATTCAAGAGACCCAGTACTTC. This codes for CASSQRLIQETQYF.

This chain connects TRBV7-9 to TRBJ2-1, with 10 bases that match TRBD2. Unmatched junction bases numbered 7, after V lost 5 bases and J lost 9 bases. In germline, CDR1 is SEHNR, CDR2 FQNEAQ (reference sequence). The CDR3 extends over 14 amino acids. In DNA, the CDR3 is TGTGCCAGCAGCCTCGGACTAGCGGTGTTTGAGCAGTTCTTC. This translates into CASSLGLAVFEQFF.